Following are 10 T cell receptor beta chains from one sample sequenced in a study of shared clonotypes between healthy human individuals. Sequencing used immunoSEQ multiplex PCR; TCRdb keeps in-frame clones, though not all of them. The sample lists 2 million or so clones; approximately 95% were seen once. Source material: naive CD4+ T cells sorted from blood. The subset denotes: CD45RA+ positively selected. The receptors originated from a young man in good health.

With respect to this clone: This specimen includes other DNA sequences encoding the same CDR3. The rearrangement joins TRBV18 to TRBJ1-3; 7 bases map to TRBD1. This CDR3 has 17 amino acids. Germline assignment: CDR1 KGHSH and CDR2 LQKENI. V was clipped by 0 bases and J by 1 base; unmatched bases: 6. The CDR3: CASSPPGQKVSGNTIYF. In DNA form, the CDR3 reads TGTGCCAGCTCACCACCGGGACAGAAAGTTTCTGGAAACACCATATATTTT.

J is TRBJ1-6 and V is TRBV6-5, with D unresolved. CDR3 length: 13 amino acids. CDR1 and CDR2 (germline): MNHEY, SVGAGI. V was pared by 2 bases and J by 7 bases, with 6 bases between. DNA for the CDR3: TGTGCCAGCAGTTACACAGAGAATTCACCCCTCCACTTT. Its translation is CASSYTENSPLHF.

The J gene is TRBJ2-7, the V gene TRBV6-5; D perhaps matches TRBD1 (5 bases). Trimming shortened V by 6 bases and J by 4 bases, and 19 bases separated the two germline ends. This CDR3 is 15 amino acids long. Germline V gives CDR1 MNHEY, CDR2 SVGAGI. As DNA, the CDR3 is TGTGCCAGCAGCCGCCGTGGGGTAGGGGAATACGAGCAGTACTTC. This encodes CASSRRGVGEYEQYF.

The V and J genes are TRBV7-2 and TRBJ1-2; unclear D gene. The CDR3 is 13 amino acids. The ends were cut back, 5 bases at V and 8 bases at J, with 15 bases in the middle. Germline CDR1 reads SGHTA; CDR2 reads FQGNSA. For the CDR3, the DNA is TGTGCCAGCAGCCCGCGGTCTGTAGCGGGCTACACCTTC. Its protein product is CASSPRSVAGYTF.

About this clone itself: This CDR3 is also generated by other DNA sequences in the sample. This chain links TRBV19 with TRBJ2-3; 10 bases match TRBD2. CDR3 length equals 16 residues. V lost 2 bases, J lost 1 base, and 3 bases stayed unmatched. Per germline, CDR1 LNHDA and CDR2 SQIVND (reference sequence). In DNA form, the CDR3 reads TGTGCCAGTAGTATACGGCTAGCGGGAGGCACAGATACGCAGTATTTT. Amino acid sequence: CASSIRLAGGTDTQYF.

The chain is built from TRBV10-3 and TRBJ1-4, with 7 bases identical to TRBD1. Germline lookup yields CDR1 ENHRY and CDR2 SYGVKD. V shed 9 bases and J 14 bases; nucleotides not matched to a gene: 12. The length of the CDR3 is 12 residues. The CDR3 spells CAIAQGGADLFF. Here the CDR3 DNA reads TGTGCCATAGCCCAAGGGGGCGCGGATCTGTTTTTT.

CDR3 region: CAWCPPGQGNGYTF. CDR3 coding DNA: TGTGCCTGGTGTCCCCCGGGCCAGGGTAACGGCTACACCTTC. This sequence joins TRBV30 and TRBJ1-2, with D possibly being TRBD1 (5 bases). This CDR3 contains 14 residues. V lost 5 bases, J lost 8 bases, and 21 bases lay in between. Looked up from germline, CDR1 is GTSNPN and CDR2 is SVGIG (reference sequence).

The CDR3 here is CASSIQSLSEQFF. The CDR3 bases are TGTGCCAGCAGCATACAATCCCTGAGTGAGCAGTTCTTC. The chain combines TRBV7-9 with TRBJ2-1; D unclear. The V gene's germline CDR1 is SEHNR and CDR2 FQNEAQ (reference sequence). Trimming left V 5 bases short and J 9 bases short, with 14 bases between. The CDR3 totals 13 residues.

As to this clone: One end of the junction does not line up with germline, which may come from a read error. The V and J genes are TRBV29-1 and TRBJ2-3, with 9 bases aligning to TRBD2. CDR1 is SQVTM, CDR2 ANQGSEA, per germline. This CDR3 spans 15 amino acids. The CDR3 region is CSVTLGGRGTDTQYF. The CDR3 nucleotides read TGCAGCGTCACACTTGGCGGGAGGGGCACGGATACGCAGTATTTT.

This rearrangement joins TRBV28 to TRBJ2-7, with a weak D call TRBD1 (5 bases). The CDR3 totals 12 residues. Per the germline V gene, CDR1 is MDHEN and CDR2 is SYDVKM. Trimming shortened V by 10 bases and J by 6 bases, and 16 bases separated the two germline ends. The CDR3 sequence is CATTGLGTEQYF. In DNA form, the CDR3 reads TGTGCCACCACAGGCCTAGGTACCGAGCAGTACTTC.